The source of this TCR beta chain is a study of Ad26.COV2.S vaccination and SARS-CoV-2 variants. As regards this clone: Antigen specificity is unknown.

The germline gives CDR1 SEHNR, CDR2 FQNEAQ (reference sequence). Trimming took off 0 bases at V and 7 bases at J, with 7 bases between the two ends. CDR3 length: 14 amino acids. The treatment: 15 to 20 received Ad26.COV2.S at low or high dose, single or two shots; about five received placebo; per-sample allocation not given. The samples were gathered on day 63 after the first injection of vaccine or placebo. Findings and caveats of the study: The TCR breadth and depth analyses may have produced an underestimate of total T cell responses. Individuals receiving vaccine had higher spike-specific TCR breadth than placebo recipients did.

Here immunoSEQ multiplex PCR was the method, and the copy in TCRdb shows in-frame clones only, minus some. The sample gives roughly 320,000 clones, over 80% of which show up once; 2% to 2.5% is in the top ten. The input for sequencing was peripheral blood, taken in a trial of Ad26.COV2.S vaccine versus placebo. The source is a person between 18 and 65 years old who received the Ad26.COV2.S COVID-19 vaccine or a placebo. This chain links TRBV7-9 with TRBJ1-6, with TRBD1 as a possible D gene (5 bases). DNA for the CDR3: TGTGCCAGCAGCTTAGCTCCAGGGAATTCACCCCTCCACTTT. Translating gives CASSLAPGNSPLHF.